This T cell receptor beta chain was sequenced for a study of cytomegalovirus exposure and HLA in healthy donors. Both 60 Vbeta primers and 13 Jbeta primers went into the PCR. Clones were read by immunoSEQ multiplex PCR, and TCRdb kept only the in-frame ones, dropping some. The sample shows more than 85,000 clones, around 15% of them seen only once. The CDR3 consists of 12 residues. Germline CDR1 is PRHDT and CDR2 is FYEKMQ (reference sequence). In this sample, this clone turned up a few times. One end of the junction varies from germline; a read error may be responsible. The sequenced sample consisted of PBMCs. This chain joins TRBV13 and TRBJ2-3; TRBD1 aligns across 9 bases. The sequence came from a female donor in good health and CMV-seronegative. The CDR3 sequence is CASSTHRDRANF. DNA of the CDR3: TGTGCCAGCAGCACCCACCGGGACAGGGCAAATTTT.